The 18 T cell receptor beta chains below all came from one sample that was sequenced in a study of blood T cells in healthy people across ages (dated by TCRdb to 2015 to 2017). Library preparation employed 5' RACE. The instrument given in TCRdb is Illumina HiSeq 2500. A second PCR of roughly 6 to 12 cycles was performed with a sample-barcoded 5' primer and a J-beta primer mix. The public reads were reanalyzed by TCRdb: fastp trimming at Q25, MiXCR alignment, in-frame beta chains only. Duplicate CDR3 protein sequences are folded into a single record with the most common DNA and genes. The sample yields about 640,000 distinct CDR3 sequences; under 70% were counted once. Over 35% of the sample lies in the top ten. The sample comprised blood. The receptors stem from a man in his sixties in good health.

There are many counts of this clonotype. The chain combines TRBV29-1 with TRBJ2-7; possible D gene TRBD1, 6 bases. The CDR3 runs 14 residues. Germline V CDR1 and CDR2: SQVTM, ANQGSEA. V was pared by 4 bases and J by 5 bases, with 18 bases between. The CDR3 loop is CSVARNRVGDEQYF. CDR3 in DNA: TGCAGCGTTGCCAGGAACAGGGTAGGGGACGAGCAGTACTTC.

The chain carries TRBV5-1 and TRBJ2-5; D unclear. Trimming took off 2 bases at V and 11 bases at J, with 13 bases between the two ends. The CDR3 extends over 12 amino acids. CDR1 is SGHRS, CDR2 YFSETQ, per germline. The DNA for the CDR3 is TGCGCCAGCAGCTTACCTTCCAATGAGCAGTACTTC. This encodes CASSLPSNEQYF.

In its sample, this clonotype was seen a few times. The CDR3, as DNA: TGTGCCAGCAGCCGAGCGCAGGGGTCCAGCTACGAGCAGTACTTC. The encoded protein is CASSRAQGSSYEQYF. The chain is built from TRBV3-1 and TRBJ2-7; TRBD1 might be the D (6 bases). V lost 4 bases and J lost 3, with 16 bases in between. This CDR3 is built from 15 residues. Germline CDR1 reads LGHDT; CDR2 reads YNNKEL (reference sequence).

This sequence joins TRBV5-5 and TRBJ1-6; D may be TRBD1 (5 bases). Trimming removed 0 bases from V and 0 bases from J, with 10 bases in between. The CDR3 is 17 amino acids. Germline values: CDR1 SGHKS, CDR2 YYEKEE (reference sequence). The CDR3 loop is CASSLEYRLSYNSPLHF. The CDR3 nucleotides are TGTGCCAGCAGCTTGGAGTACAGGCTCTCCTATAATTCACCCCTCCACTTT.

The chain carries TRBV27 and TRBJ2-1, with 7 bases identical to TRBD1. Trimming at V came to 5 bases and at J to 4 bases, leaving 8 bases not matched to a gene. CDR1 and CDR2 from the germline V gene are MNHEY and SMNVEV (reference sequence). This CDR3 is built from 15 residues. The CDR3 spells CASSPRDRLYNEQFF. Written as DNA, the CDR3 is TGTGCCAGCAGTCCCCGGGACAGATTATACAATGAGCAGTTCTTC.

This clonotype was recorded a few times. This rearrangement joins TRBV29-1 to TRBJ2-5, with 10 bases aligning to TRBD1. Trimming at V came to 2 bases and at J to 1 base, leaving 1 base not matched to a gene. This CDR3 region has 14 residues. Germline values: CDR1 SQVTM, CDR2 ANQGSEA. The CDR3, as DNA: TGCAGCGTTGAAAGGACAGGGGGCCAAGAGACCCAGTACTTC. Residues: CSVERTGGQETQYF.

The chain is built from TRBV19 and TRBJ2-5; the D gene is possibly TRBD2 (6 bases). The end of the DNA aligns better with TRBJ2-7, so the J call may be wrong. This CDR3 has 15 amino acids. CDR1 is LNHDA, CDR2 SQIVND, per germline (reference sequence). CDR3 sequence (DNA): TGTGCCAGTAGTCGGGACTTCTCTAGGGGCTACGAGCAGTACTTC. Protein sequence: CASSRDFSRGYEQYF.

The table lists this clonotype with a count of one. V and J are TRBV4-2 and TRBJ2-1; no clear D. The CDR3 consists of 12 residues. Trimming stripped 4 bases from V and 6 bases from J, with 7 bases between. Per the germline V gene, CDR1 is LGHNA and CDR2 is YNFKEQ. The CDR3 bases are TGTGCCAGCAGCCCTGAAATCAATGAGCAGTTCTTC. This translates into CASSPEINEQFF.

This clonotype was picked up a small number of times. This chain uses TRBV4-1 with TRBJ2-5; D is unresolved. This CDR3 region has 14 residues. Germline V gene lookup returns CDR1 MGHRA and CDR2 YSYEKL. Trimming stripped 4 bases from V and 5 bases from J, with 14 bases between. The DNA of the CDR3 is TGCGCCAGCAGCCCTACTGAGCGCGGCGAGACCCAGTACTTC. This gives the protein CASSPTERGETQYF.

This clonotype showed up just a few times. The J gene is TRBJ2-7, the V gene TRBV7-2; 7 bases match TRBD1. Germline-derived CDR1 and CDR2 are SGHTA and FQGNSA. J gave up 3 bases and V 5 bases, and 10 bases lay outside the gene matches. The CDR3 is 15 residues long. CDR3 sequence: CASSPRQGQGYEQYF. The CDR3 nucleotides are TGTGCCAGCAGCCCAAGACAGGGTCAGGGCTACGAGCAGTACTTC. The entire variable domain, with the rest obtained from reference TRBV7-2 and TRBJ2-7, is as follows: GAGVSQSPSNKVTEKGKDVELRCDPISGHTALYWYRQSLGQGLEFLIYFQGNSAPDKSGLPSDRFSAERTGGSVSTLTIQRTQQEDSAVYLCASSPRQGQGYEQYFGPGTRLTVT.

The CDR3 here is CASSLADGTGELFF. The CDR3 DNA sequence: TGTGCCAGCAGCTTAGCGGATGGCACCGGGGAGCTGTTTTTT. The chain links TRBV7-9 to TRBJ2-2; the D is unclear. The CDR3 sequence is 14 residues long. Germline lookup yields CDR1 SEHNR and CDR2 FQNEAQ (reference sequence). The V and J ends lost 0 bases and 4 bases respectively, with 6 bases between them.

The CDR3 sequence: CASSEVAPNYGYTF. In DNA form, the CDR3 reads TGTGCCAGCAGTGAGGTTGCACCGAACTATGGCTACACCTTC. V gene TRBV2 combines with J gene TRBJ1-2; D remains ambiguous. The CDR3 is made up of 14 amino acids. The V end lost 3 bases, the J end lost 2 bases, and 10 bases lay between the germline ends. Germline assignment: CDR1 SNHLY and CDR2 FYNNEI.

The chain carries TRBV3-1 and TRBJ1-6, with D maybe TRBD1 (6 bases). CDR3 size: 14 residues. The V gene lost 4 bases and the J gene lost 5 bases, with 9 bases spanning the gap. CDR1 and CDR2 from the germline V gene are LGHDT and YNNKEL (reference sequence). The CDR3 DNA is TGTGCCAGCAGCCTCGGGACACATAATTCACCCCTCCACTTT. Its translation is CASSLGTHNSPLHF.

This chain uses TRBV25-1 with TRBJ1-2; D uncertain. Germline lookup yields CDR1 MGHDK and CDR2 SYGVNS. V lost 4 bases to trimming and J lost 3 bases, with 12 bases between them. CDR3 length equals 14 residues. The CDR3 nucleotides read TGTGCCAGCAGTGGGACTCCCCTTGACTATGGCTACACCTTC. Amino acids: CASSGTPLDYGYTF.

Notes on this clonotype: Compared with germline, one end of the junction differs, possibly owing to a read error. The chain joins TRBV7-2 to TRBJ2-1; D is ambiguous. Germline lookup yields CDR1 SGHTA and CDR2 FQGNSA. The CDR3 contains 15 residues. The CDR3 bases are TGTGCCAGCAGCTTACGGAGTCGGCCCTACAATGGGCAGTTCTTC. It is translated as CASSLRSRPYNGQFF.

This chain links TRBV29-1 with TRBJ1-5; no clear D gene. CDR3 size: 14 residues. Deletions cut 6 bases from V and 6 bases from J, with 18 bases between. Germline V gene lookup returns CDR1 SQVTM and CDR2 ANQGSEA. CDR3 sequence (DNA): TGCAGCGTGTCAGAGGGCCGCCGGGGTCAGCCCCAGCATTTT. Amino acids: CSVSEGRRGQPQHF.

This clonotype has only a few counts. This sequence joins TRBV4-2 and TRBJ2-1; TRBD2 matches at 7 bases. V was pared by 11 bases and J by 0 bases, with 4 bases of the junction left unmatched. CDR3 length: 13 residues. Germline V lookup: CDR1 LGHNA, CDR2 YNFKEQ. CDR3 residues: CASGGFSYNEQFF. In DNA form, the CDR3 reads TGTGCCTCCGGGGGGTTCTCCTACAATGAGCAGTTCTTC.

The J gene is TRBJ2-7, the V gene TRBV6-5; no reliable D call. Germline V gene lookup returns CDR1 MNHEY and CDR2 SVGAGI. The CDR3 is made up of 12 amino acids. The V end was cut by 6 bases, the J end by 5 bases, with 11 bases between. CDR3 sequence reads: CASRDTSNEQYF. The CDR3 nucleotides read TGTGCCAGCAGAGACACTTCCAACGAGCAGTACTTC.